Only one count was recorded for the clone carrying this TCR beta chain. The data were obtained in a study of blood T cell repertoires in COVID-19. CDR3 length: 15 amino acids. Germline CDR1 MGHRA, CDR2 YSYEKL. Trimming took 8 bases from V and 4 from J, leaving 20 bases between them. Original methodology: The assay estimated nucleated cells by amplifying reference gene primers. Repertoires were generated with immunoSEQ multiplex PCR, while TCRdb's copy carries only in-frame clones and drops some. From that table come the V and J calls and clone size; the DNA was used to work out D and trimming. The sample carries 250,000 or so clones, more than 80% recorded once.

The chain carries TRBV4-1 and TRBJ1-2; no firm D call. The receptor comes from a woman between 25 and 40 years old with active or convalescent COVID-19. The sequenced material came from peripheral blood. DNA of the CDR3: TGCGCCAGCCTCCCATCCTCGGGAGCAGTCTATGGCTACACCTTC. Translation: CASLPSSGAVYGYTF.